Each of the 21 T cell receptor beta chains below was sequenced from the same sample in a study of blood T cell repertoires in COVID-19. Repertoires were generated with immunoSEQ multiplex PCR, while TCRdb's copy carries only in-frame clones and drops some. Of 180,000 or so clones detected, approximately 85% appear once; the ten largest clones hold roughly 3%. Sequencing was done on a sample of peripheral blood. The receptors come from a man in his 60s with acute or convalescent COVID-19.

The chain uses TRBV27 and TRBJ2-7; TRBD2 matches 11 bases. J gave up 5 bases and V 5 bases, and 8 bases lay outside the gene matches. The CDR3 length is 15 residues. Looked up from germline, CDR1 is MNHEY and CDR2 is SMNVEV (reference sequence). As DNA, the CDR3 is TGTGCCAGCAGTCTAGGACTAGCGGGTGGGAACGAGCAGTACTTC. It translates to CASSLGLAGGNEQYF.

This clone was counted once. This chain uses TRBV6-2 or TRBV6-3 with TRBJ1-1; tentative D call: TRBD1 (6 bases). Germline V gene data show CDR1 as MNHEY and CDR2 as SVGEGT. The V and J ends lost 2 bases and 0 bases respectively, with 7 bases between them. The CDR3 runs 14 residues. CDR3 nucleotide sequence: TGTGCCAGCAGTTACCGACAGGTGAACACTGAAGCTTTCTTT. Encoded protein: CASSYRQVNTEAFF.

Here the CDR3 reads CSASPTSRKYRGEQFF. The CDR3 nucleotides read TGCAGTGCTAGTCCCACTAGCCGTAAATACCGTGGGGAGCAGTTCTTC. V and J are TRBV20-1 and TRBJ2-1; a weak D match, TRBD2 (6 bases). Germline CDR1 and CDR2: DFQATT and SNEGSKA (reference sequence). Trimming shortened V by 3 bases and J by 10 bases, and 25 bases separated the two germline ends. This CDR3 is built from 16 residues.

This rearrangement joins TRBV6-1 to TRBJ2-1; 8 positions match TRBD2. The germline V gene encodes CDR1 MNHNS and CDR2 SASEGT. The CDR3 contains 15 residues. J lost 5 bases, V lost 1 base, and 4 bases had no gene match. The CDR3 coding sequence is TGTGCCAGCAGTGAAGGGACTAGCCCCGACAATGAGCAGTTCTTC. Protein sequence: CASSEGTSPDNEQFF.

The rearrangement joins TRBV7-2 to TRBJ2-2; TRBD2 matches at 8 bases. Germline-derived CDR1 and CDR2 are SGHTA and FQGNSA. With 5 bases clipped from V and 4 bases from J, the junction kept 6 bases outside the gene matches. The CDR3 has 15 amino acids. The CDR3 sequence is CASSLSGSGTGELFF. The DNA for the CDR3 is TGTGCCAGCAGCCTGAGCGGGAGCGGCACCGGGGAGCTGTTTTTT. The full variable domain, its missing parts supplied by reference TRBV7-2 and TRBJ2-2, is GAGVSQSPSNKVTEKGKDVELRCDPISGHTALYWYRQSLGQGLEFLIYFQGNSAPDKSGLPSDRFSAERTGGSVSTLTIQRTQQEDSAVYLCASSLSGSGTGELFFGEGSRLTVL.

This rearrangement joins TRBV19 to TRBJ1-5; D gene uncertain. There are 17 residues in the CDR3. The germline V gene encodes CDR1 LNHDA and CDR2 SQIVND (reference sequence). V was clipped by 7 bases and J by 2 bases, with 21 bases between them. CDR3 in DNA: TGTGCCAGTATCCCGGAGATCGGGGTAGCGGGCAATCAGCCCCAGCATTTT. Its translation: CASIPEIGVAGNQPQHF. Based on the CDR3 plus reference TRBV19 and TRBJ1-5, the full variable domain is DGGITQSPKYLFRKEGQNVTLSCEQNLNHDAMYWYRQDPGQGLRLIYYSQIVNDFQKGDIAEGYSVSREKKESFPLTVTSAQKNPTAFYLCASIPEIGVAGNQPQHFGDGTRLSIL.

V usage is TRBV28 and J usage is TRBJ1-2; 7 nucleotides match TRBD1. CDR1 is MDHEN, CDR2 SYDVKM, per germline. The trim removed 8 bases at V and 4 bases at J, leaving 7 bases unmatched. The CDR3 has 13 residues. The CDR3 protein is CASARGSFYGYTF. CDR3 nucleotides: TGTGCCAGCGCCAGGGGGTCGTTCTATGGCTACACCTTC.

The J gene is TRBJ1-3, the V gene TRBV7-2; D gene ambiguous. This CDR3 has 13 residues. V lost 5 bases and J 4 bases, leaving 9 bases between the germline ends. The germline CDR1 and CDR2 sequences are SGHTA and FQGNSA. CDR3 in DNA: TGTGCCAGCAGCCCGGGAGCCGGAAACACCATATATTTT. Translated, it gives CASSPGAGNTIYF.

This clone was counted once. This CDR3 is CASSERQSISNYGYTF. As DNA, the CDR3 is TGTGCCAGCAGTGAAAGACAGAGCATTAGTAACTATGGCTACACCTTC. This chain joins TRBV2 and TRBJ1-2; D possibly corresponds to TRBD1 (5 bases). The CDR3 is 16 amino acids. Germline values: CDR1 SNHLY, CDR2 FYNNEI. Trimming took off 2 bases at V and 1 base at J, with 14 bases between the two ends.

This sequence joins TRBV6-5 and TRBJ2-6, with 8 nucleotides matching TRBD1. Germline V lookup: CDR1 MNHEY, CDR2 SVGAGI. CDR3 length: 15 residues. The ends lost 8 bases at V and 0 bases at J; junction bases unmatched: 3. The CDR3 DNA reads as TGTGCCAGCGAAACAGGGGGCTCTGGGGCCAACGTCCTGACTTTC. This translates into CASETGGSGANVLTF.

A single count supports this clone. V gene TRBV5-4 combines with J gene TRBJ2-7, with 14 bases aligning to TRBD2. CDR1 and CDR2 (germline): SGHNT, YYREEE (reference sequence). The V gene end was trimmed by 4 bases and the J gene end by 2 bases; junction bases not matched to a gene: 2. The CDR3 consists of 15 residues. This CDR3 reads CASSRLAGGPYEQYF. The CDR3 DNA follows: TGTGCCAGCAGCAGACTAGCGGGAGGGCCCTACGAGCAGTACTTC. The variable domain in full, with the rest retrieved from reference TRBV5-4 and TRBJ2-7, is ETGVTQSPTHLIKTRGQQVTLRCSSQSGHNTVSWYQQALGQGPQFIFQYYREEENGRGNFPPRFSGLQFPNYSSELNVNALELDDSALYLCASSRLAGGPYEQYFGPGTRLTVT.

The rearrangement uses TRBV10-3 and TRBJ2-1; TRBD2 might be the D (6 bases). This CDR3 is built from 16 residues. Germline CDR1 is ENHRY and CDR2 is SYGVKD. V lost 9 bases, J lost 6 bases, and 24 bases lay in between. The CDR3 region is CAITNRLGGIGNEQFF. DNA of the CDR3: TGTGCCATAACGAACCGACTGGGAGGTATCGGCAATGAGCAGTTCTTC.

The chain joins TRBV25-1 to TRBJ2-5, with 8 bases that match TRBD2. The CDR3 consists of 16 residues. V gave up 5 bases and J gave up 4 bases; unmatched junction bases: 12. Germline V gene sequence: CDR1 MGHDK, CDR2 SYGVNS. CDR3 DNA: TGTGCCAGCAGTCCCGGGGGGGGGTTGGTGAGAGAGACCCAGTACTTC. Encoded protein: CASSPGGGLVRETQYF.

The chain's CDR3 is CASSPLTGASGNIQYF. The CDR3 coding sequence is TGTGCCAGCAGCCCCTTGACAGGGGCGTCGGGAAACATTCAGTACTTC. The V call is TRBV28, the J call TRBJ2-4; 8 bases line up with TRBD1. The CDR3 has 16 residues. Germline CDR1 MDHEN, CDR2 SYDVKM. The J segment lost 6 bases and the V segment lost 6 bases, leaving 13 bases of the junction unmatched.

The chain has TRBV5-1 and TRBJ2-7; D is possibly TRBD2 (5 bases). This CDR3 is 15 amino acids long. CDR1 SGHRS and CDR2 YFSETQ come from the germline V gene. V was clipped by 0 bases and J by 0 bases, with 10 bases between them. The CDR3 here is CASSLAGGSSYEQYF. The CDR3 DNA sequence: TGCGCCAGCAGCTTGGCCGGTGGGAGCTCCTACGAGCAGTACTTC.

This clone was seen more than once but under ten times. V usage is TRBV28 and J usage is TRBJ1-1; 7 nucleotides agree with TRBD1. V was clipped by 1 base and J by 1 base; unmatched bases: 6. This CDR3 comprises 16 residues. CDR1 is MDHEN, CDR2 SYDVKM, per germline. The CDR3 DNA follows: TGTGCCAGCAGTTTATTGGGGGGACAGACGAACACTGAAGCTTTCTTT. Translating gives CASSLLGGQTNTEAFF.

The rearrangement joins TRBV18 to TRBJ2-2; TRBD2 matches at 8 bases. Germline V lookup: CDR1 KGHSH, CDR2 LQKENI. CDR3 length equals 16 residues. After removal of 2 bases from V and 6 bases from J, the junction contained 8 bases not matched to a gene. CDR3 nucleotide sequence: TGTGCCAGCTCACCAATGCAGCGGGAGAAAGCCGGGGAGCTGTTTTTT. It specifies CASSPMQREKAGELFF.

V and J are TRBV28 and TRBJ2-5, with a tentative D call TRBD2 (7 bases). V lost 5 bases, J lost 7 bases, and 20 bases lay in between. Per the germline V gene, CDR1 is MDHEN and CDR2 is SYDVKM. The CDR3 loop spans 15 amino acids. The CDR3 region has the DNA TGTGCCAGCAGTACCAAGGAGGGGGGGCTAGGGACCCAGTACTTC. It specifies CASSTKEGGLGTQYF.

This rearrangement joins TRBV11-3 to TRBJ2-5, with unresolved D. CDR1 is SGHNT, CDR2 YENEEA, per germline. Trimming took 2 bases from V and 5 from J, leaving 9 bases between them. This CDR3 spans 13 amino acids. In DNA, the CDR3 is TGTGCCAGCAGCTTAACGGTTTTGGAGACCCAGTACTTC. Amino acid sequence: CASSLTVLETQYF. Filled out from reference TRBV11-3 and TRBJ2-5, the complete variable domain reads EAGVVQSPRYKIIEKKQPVAFWCNPISGHNTLYWYLQNLGQGPELLIRYENEEAVDDSQLPKDRFSAERLKGVDSTLKIQPAELGDSAVYLCASSLTVLETQYFGPGTRLLVL.

This chain uses TRBV14 with TRBJ2-7; 11 nucleotides align to TRBD1. Per the germline V gene, CDR1 is SGHDN and CDR2 is FVKESK. The CDR3 covers 14 residues. V was clipped by 3 bases and J by 4 bases; unmatched bases: 2. In nucleotides, the CDR3 is TGTGCCAGCAGCCAGGGGACAGGGGGTTACGAGCAGTACTTC. It specifies CASSQGTGGYEQYF. The full variable domain, its missing parts supplied by reference TRBV14 and TRBJ2-7, is EAGVTQFPSHSVIEKGQTVTLRCDPISGHDNLYWYRRVMGKEIKFLLHFVKESKQDESGMPNNRFLAERTGGTYSTLKVQPAELEDSGVYFCASSQGTGGYEQYFGPGTRLTVT.

The gene calls are TRBV3-1 (or the pseudogene TRBV3-2) and TRBJ2-2; D is possibly TRBD1 (5 bases). CDR1 and CDR2 (germline): LGHDT, YNNKEL (reference sequence). There are 15 residues in the CDR3. Between the trimmed V and J ends, which lost 3 bases and 3 bases, there was a span of 11 bases. The DNA of the CDR3 is TGTGCCAGCAGCCAGGGCAGGGCTGACACCGGGGAGCTGTTTTTT. It yields the protein CASSQGRADTGELFF.